Presented here are 8 T cell receptor beta chains from one specimen sequenced in a study of T-cell memory formation after mild COVID-19 (dated by TCRdb to the early 2020s). Library preparation used 5' RACE. The listed sequencing device is Illumina NovaSeq 6000. TCRdb took the public reads, trimmed them with fastp at Q25, ran MiXCR for clone calling and kept in-frame beta chains. Entries are consolidated by CDR3 protein sequence, retaining the most common genes and DNA. Counted in this sample were about 400,000 distinct CDR3 sequences; less than 25% of them appeared once. The ten largest clones add up to about an eighth of the sample. Sequencing input: PBMCs or a T cell subset sorted from them (not recorded which). The receptors stem from an adult woman who had mild COVID-19 (a few samples of this study predate the infection). The sample titles of this study are shuffled in the database, so cell type and time point are left out; the donor was told from shared clones.

This clonotype turned up a few times. The genes are TRBV27 and TRBJ2-7, with TRBD2 as a possible D gene (6 bases). V gave up 2 bases and J gave up 7 bases, with 15 bases separating them. The germline gives CDR1 MNHEY, CDR2 SMNVEV (reference sequence). The CDR3 runs 14 residues. CDR3 protein: CASSLQDPRGEQYF. The CDR3 DNA follows: TGTGCCAGCAGTTTACAGGATCCCCGGGGGGAGCAGTACTTC.

This clonotype was seen a few times. The CDR3 loop reads CASSTSSYNEQFF. The CDR3 region has the DNA TGTGCCAGCAGCACCAGCTCCTACAATGAGCAGTTCTTC. The chain couples TRBV3-1 to TRBJ2-1; D call uncertain. The CDR3 length is 13 residues. Germline loops: CDR1 LGHDT, CDR2 YNNKEL (reference sequence). V was trimmed by 5 bases and J by 0 bases, leaving 5 bases between them.

The chain is built from TRBV27 and TRBJ2-1, with D possibly called TRBD1 or TRBD2 (5 bases each). The germline gives CDR1 MNHEY, CDR2 SMNVEV (reference sequence). CDR3 length equals 14 residues. The V gene lost 5 bases and the J gene lost 2 bases, with 10 bases spanning the gap. The CDR3: CASSREGTYNEQFF. In DNA form, the CDR3 reads TGTGCCAGCAGTCGAGAGGGGACCTACAATGAGCAGTTCTTC.

This clonotype appeared a few times. V usage is TRBV6-6 and J usage is TRBJ2-7; 9 bases agree with TRBD2. The ends lost 9 bases at V and 6 bases at J; junction bases unmatched: 9. The CDR3 runs to 13 residues. The germline V gene has CDR1 MNHNY and CDR2 SVGAGI (reference sequence). CDR3 DNA: TGTGCCAGTACAGGGCTAGCGGGGCTCGAGCAGTACTTC. It specifies CASTGLAGLEQYF.

The chain uses TRBV6-6 and TRBJ2-5; 9 bases match TRBD2. The CDR3 is 16 residues long. The V gene's germline CDR1 is MNHNY and CDR2 SVGAGI (reference sequence). After removal of 6 bases from V and 2 bases from J, the junction contained 10 bases not matched to a gene. The CDR3 DNA sequence: TGTGCCAGCAGACCTAGTGGACTAGCGCTGCAAGAGACCCAGTACTTC. Translation gives CASRPSGLALQETQYF.

The chain links TRBV7-3 to TRBJ2-1, with a tentative D call TRBD1 (5 bases). V lost 1 base, J lost 8 bases, and 18 bases lay in between. Germline values: CDR1 SGHTA, CDR2 FQGTGA. The CDR3 runs 16 residues. The CDR3 DNA reads as TGTGCCAGCAGCTTAAGTGGGGCCCCCGCTGGATATGAGCAGTTCTTC. It yields the protein CASSLSGAPAGYEQFF. The full variable domain, with the rest looked up from reference TRBV7-3 and TRBJ2-1, is GAGVSQTPSNKVTEKGKYVELRCDPISGHTALYWYRQSLGQGPEFLIYFQGTGAADDSGLPNDRFFAVRPEGSVSTLKIQRTERGDSAVYLCASSLSGAPAGYEQFFGPGTRLTVL.

This chain connects TRBV19 to TRBJ2-2; D unresolved. Germline V lookup: CDR1 LNHDA, CDR2 SQIVND (reference sequence). V was cut by 3 bases and J by 6 bases, with 14 bases left in between. The CDR3 length is 15 residues. The CDR3 is CASSILAAPPGELFF. The CDR3 DNA is TGTGCCAGTAGTATCCTGGCAGCCCCGCCCGGGGAGCTGTTTTTT.

This chain links TRBV20-1 with TRBJ2-2, with 11 nucleotides matching TRBD2. Losses at the gene ends were 3 bases for V and 4 bases for J; bases not matched to a gene: 1. This CDR3 region has 14 residues. Germline V gene sequence: CDR1 DFQATT, CDR2 SNEGSKA (reference sequence). CDR3 sequence reads: CSARGTSGTGELFF. CDR3 coding DNA: TGCAGTGCTAGGGGGACTAGCGGCACCGGGGAGCTGTTTTTT.